This T cell receptor (beta chain) was sequenced in a study of identical twins. TCRdb processed the 5' RACE reads anew with MiXCR; each CDR3 protein has one entry. The profile shows 1.5 million or so distinct CDR3 sequences, around 33% of them singletons. Findings and limits, study-wide: The conclusions drew on cross-sectional statistical analysis instead of tracking the same donors.

This clonotype appeared a few times. The antigen is undetermined. In germline, CDR1 is MDHEN, CDR2 SYDVKM. V was trimmed by 7 bases and J by 0 bases, leaving 9 bases between them. This CDR3 has 14 amino acids. The receptor was isolated from a newborn girl in good health. The rearrangement uses TRBV28 and TRBJ1-4; D gene ambiguous. The sample was cord blood. Here the CDR3 reads CASTLLATNEKLFF. In nucleotides, the CDR3 is TGTGCCAGCACCCTGCTTGCAACTAATGAAAAACTGTTTTTT.